This T cell receptor (beta chain) is drawn from a study of shared clonotypes between healthy human individuals. With V trimmed by 5 bases and J by 4 bases, 6 bases remained unmatched. The CDR3 length is 14 residues. Germline loops: CDR1 SGHVS, CDR2 FQNEAQ. Some clones are missing from TCRdb's copy, which holds only in-frame ones; the method was immunoSEQ multiplex PCR. Here the sample spans fewer than 200,000 clones, roughly 70% being singletons. This receptor was taken from a man in his thirties or forties in good health. The rearrangement uses TRBV7-8 and TRBJ1-2; 8 bases are shared with TRBD1. Sequences were obtained from memory CD4+ T cells sorted from blood. Subset here: CD45RA-negative fraction. The CDR3 nucleotides read TGTGCCAGCAGCCCACCGGACAGGGTCTATGGCTACACCTTC. As protein: CASSPPDRVYGYTF.